Listed below are T cell receptor beta chains from one sample, sequenced in a study of shared clonotypes between healthy human individuals. Profiling relied on immunoSEQ multiplex PCR, and the TCRdb table lists in-frame clones only, not all of them. The data show 2,500,000 or so clones, with roughly 92% seen just once and around 0.15% held by the top ten. The sample was naive CD4+ T cells sorted from blood. The receptors derive from a man between 18 and 29 years old in good health. Each CDR3 is given with its conserved first and last residue. The D gene is left open where the match is weak. For some rows the clone size is stated as once, few or many, or as a class when expanded; others skip it.

clone size	J gene	D gene	V gene	CDR3 DNA	CDR3 protein
.	TRBJ2-5	.	TRBV4-3	TGCGCCAGCAGCCAAGTTCGGCAAGAGACCCAGTACTTC	CASSQVRQETQYF
.	TRBJ2-1	TRBD2	TRBV4-3	TGCGCCAGCAGCCGCGGACTAGCGGGAGCCGATGAGCAGTTCTTC	CASSRGLAGADEQFF
.	TRBJ2-1	.	TRBV25-1	TGTGCCAGCAGTGAATTGAGTTGGGGAGGTCTCTTCTTC	CASSELSWGGLFF
.	TRBJ2-2	.	TRBV27	TGTGCCAGCAGTCTCCGGGGCCAGAACACCGGGGAGCTGTTTTTT	CASSLRGQNTGELFF
.	TRBJ1-2	.	TRBV19	TGTGCCAGTAGTACGGCCGGGACACATAACTATGGCTACACCTTC	CASSTAGTHNYGYTF
.	TRBJ2-2	TRBD1	TRBV11-2	TGTGCCAGCAGCTTAGAGGGCCGGACAGGGGGGACCGGGGAGCTGTTTTTT	CASSLEGRTGGTGELFF
.	TRBJ2-3	TRBD1	TRBV4-3	TGCGCCAGCAGTAGACAGGGGGCGGGAGATACGCAGTATTTT	CASSRQGAGDTQYF
.	TRBJ2-1	.	TRBV4-1	TGCGCCAGCAGCCAAGTCTCCGGGATGTCCTACAATGAGCAGTTCTTC	CASSQVSGMSYNEQFF
.	TRBJ1-4	.	TRBV19	TGTGCCAGTAGCAATGAGGGTATTTCTGAAAAACTGTTTTTT	CASSNEGISEKLFF
.	TRBJ1-1	TRBD1	TRBV18	TGTGCCAGCTCACAAAAAGGAGGGGGCGACAACACTGAAGCTTTCTTT	CASSQKGGGDNTEAFF
.	TRBJ2-3	TRBD2	TRBV5-1	TGCGCCAGCAGCTCTGGGTTAGCGGGGGGCACAGATACGCAGTATTTT	CASSSGLAGGTDTQYF
.	TRBJ1-4	TRBD1	TRBV10-2	TGCGCCAGCAGACCACAGGGGGAAGCAACTAATGAAAAACTGTTTTTT	CASRPQGEATNEKLFF
.	TRBJ2-2	.	TRBV19	TGTGCCAGTAGTATAGGGTCCAGGGTGAGCACCGGGGAGCTGTTTTTT	CASSIGSRVSTGELFF
once	TRBJ2-2	.	TRBV2	TGTGCCAGCAGTGAAGCAGGGGCGAACACCGGGGAGCTGTTTTTT	CASSEAGANTGELFF
.	TRBJ1-3	.	TRBV7-2	TGTGCCAGCAGCTTATCTAGGGCGGAACGGAACACCATATATTTT	CASSLSRAERNTIYF
.	TRBJ2-7	TRBD1	TRBV18	TGTGCCAGCTCACCCCTTACAGGGGTTGGCGAGCAGTACTTC	CASSPLTGVGEQYF
.	TRBJ2-3	TRBD2	TRBV5-1	TGCGCCAGCAGCTTTACTAGCGTAGGCACAGATACGCAGTATTTT	CASSFTSVGTDTQYF
.	TRBJ2-7	.	TRBV12-2	TGTGCAAGTCGCTCCTCCATGGGGCGGGAGGAGGGGGAGCAGTACTTC	CASRSSMGREEGEQYF
.	TRBJ1-2	.	TRBV6-6	TGTGCCAGCAGTTTTCACAAGGAGCAGGATGGCTACACCTTC	CASSFHKEQDGYTF
once	TRBJ2-4	TRBD2	TRBV5-1	TGCGCCAGCAGCTTGGAGCCTAGCGGGAAAGACATTCAGTACTTC	CASSLEPSGKDIQYF
.	TRBJ1-6	TRBD1	TRBV29-1	TGCAGCGCTGGGACAGGGAACTCACCCCTCCACTTT	CSAGTGNSPLHF
.	TRBJ2-2	.	TRBV6-5	TGTGCCAGCCTCTCAGGGGCGAGAGGCACCGGGGAGCTGTTTTTT	CASLSGARGTGELFF
.	TRBJ1-1	.	TRBV18	TGTGCCAGCTCACCCCCGGTGAACACTGAAGCTTTCTTT	CASSPPVNTEAFF
.	TRBJ2-7	.	TRBV10-3	TGTGCCATCAGTGAGCTGATTGGGGGCTACGAGCAGTACTTC	CAISELIGGYEQYF
.	TRBJ1-5	.	TRBV5-1	TGCGCCAGCAGCTTGGACGGGGGTGGTCAGCCCCAGCATTTT	CASSLDGGGQPQHF
.	TRBJ2-2	.	TRBV5-8	TGTGCCAGCAGCTTGAGCCCCAAAAGCACCGGGGAGCTGTTTTTT	CASSLSPKSTGELFF
.	TRBJ1-6	.	TRBV5-1	TGCGCCAGCAGCTTGGGACAGGACCTTAATTCACCCCTCCACTTT	CASSLGQDLNSPLHF
.	TRBJ2-3	TRBD1	TRBV9	TGTGCCAGCAGCGTAAACCCCCCCAGGGGGCGAACAGGGGATACGCAGTATTTT	CASSVNPPRGRTGDTQYF
once	TRBJ2-5	.	TRBV4-1	TGCGCCAGCAGCCTCGGGACTCAAGAGACCCAGTACTTC	CASSLGTQETQYF
.	TRBJ2-7	TRBD2	TRBV7-9	TGTGCCAGCAGCTCGGGAGGGACCTCCTACGAGCAGTACTTC	CASSSGGTSYEQYF
.	TRBJ2-4	.	TRBV6-1	TGTGCCAGCAGCGCCCGGGAGGGACAGGTTGGCATTCAGTACTTC	CASSAREGQVGIQYF
.	TRBJ1-3	.	TRBV28	TGTGCCAGCAGTTCGATGAACACCATATATTTT	CASSSMNTIYF
once	TRBJ1-1	.	TRBV7-2	TGTGCCAGCAGCCGAGGACAGATGAACACTGAAGCTTTCTTT	CASSRGQMNTEAFF
.	TRBJ1-2	.	TRBV18	TGTGCCAGCTCACCATCGGGGAACTATGGCTACACCTTC	CASSPSGNYGYTF
.	TRBJ1-1	.	TRBV10-3	TGTGCCACCTTTAGGACAGAAAACACTGAAGCTTTCTTT	CATFRTENTEAFF
.	TRBJ2-2	.	TRBV19	TGTGCCAGTAGTATAGGCCCCGGGGAGCTGTTTTTT	CASSIGPGELFF
once	TRBJ1-4	.	TRBV7-6	TGTGCCAGCAGCTTAGAAGGTTTCCCGTTCCCCCCGAATGAAAAACTGTTTTTT	CASSLEGFPFPPNEKLFF
.	TRBJ1-1	.	TRBV27	TGTGCCAGCAGTTTATCCCCCCGAGCAGGGAACACTGAAGCTTTCTTT	CASSLSPRAGNTEAFF
.	TRBJ2-7	TRBD2	TRBV5-4	TGTGCCAGCAGCCCGGGACTAGCGGTGTACGAGCAGTACTTC	CASSPGLAVYEQYF
.	TRBJ2-2	TRBD1	TRBV19	TGTGCCACCCGGGACAGGGCCGTCGGGGAGCTGTTTTTT	CATRDRAVGELFF
.	TRBJ2-7	TRBD2	TRBV6-5	TGTGCCAGCAGTTACGCGGGAGTGAGGTCCTACGAGCAGTACTTC	CASSYAGVRSYEQYF
.	TRBJ1-2	.	TRBV30	TGTGCCTGGAGGGAGATGGGGGAAGGCTACACCTTC	CAWREMGEGYTF
.	TRBJ2-5	.	TRBV7-7	TGTGCTAGCAGCCAAACTAGGTCGGAGACCCAGTACTTC	CASSQTRSETQYF
.	TRBJ1-1	.	TRBV7-9	TGTGCCAGTAGTATCAAAGTGAACACTGAAGCTTTCTTT	CASSIKVNTEAFF
.	TRBJ2-7	TRBD1	TRBV9	TGTGCCAGCAGCTTCGGACAGGACTCCTACGAGCAGTACTTC	CASSFGQDSYEQYF
.	TRBJ2-3	.	TRBV4-3	TGCGCCAGCAGCGCCCAGCTGGGGCCAGATACGCAGTATTTT	CASSAQLGPDTQYF
.	TRBJ2-7	.	TRBV6-5	TGTGCCAGCAGTTACTGGCAGACCCCCGGGGAGCAGTACTTC	CASSYWQTPGEQYF
once	TRBJ2-7	TRBD1	TRBV18	TGTGCCAGCTCACCCCAAAACCGGGACAGGGCGAACGAGCAGTACTTC	CASSPQNRDRANEQYF
.	TRBJ2-7	TRBD1	TRBV28	TGTGCCAGCAGTTCAGGGGGCGAAACTTACGAGCAGTACTTC	CASSSGGETYEQYF
.	TRBJ1-2	.	TRBV6-5	TGTGCCAGCAGCCGTTCCAGGCAGGGCGACTATGGCTACACCTTC	CASSRSRQGDYGYTF